One and the same sample provided the 10 T cell receptor beta chains below, sequenced in a study of identical twins. TCRdb fed the 5' RACE reads into MiXCR, producing one record per CDR3 protein. The repertoire includes under 500,000 distinct CDR3 sequences, approximately 14% of them detected once, and approximately 0.98% sits in the top ten. A further study also used this sample, focusing on yellow fever vaccine responses in identical twins.

The sequencing sample was made of CD4+ T cells sorted from blood. The receptors stem from a woman aged 18-30 years in good health.

This clonotype has a count of ten or more. The chain recombines TRBV4-2 with TRBJ2-3; D ambiguous. Trimming left V 0 bases short and J 6 bases short, with 4 bases between. The CDR3 has 12 amino acids. Germline values: CDR1 LGHNA, CDR2 YNFKEQ. CDR3 loop: CASSQDTDTQYF. CDR3 DNA sequence: TGTGCCAGCAGCCAAGATACCGATACGCAGTATTTT.

A few counts support this clonotype. The chain couples TRBV10-3 to TRBJ2-5; possibly TRBD1 or TRBD2 for D (6 bases each). The CDR3 consists of 13 residues. Trimming cost V 5 bases and J 5 bases, with 12 bases left between them. Germline V gene sequence: CDR1 ENHRY, CDR2 SYGVKD. The CDR3 is CAISYKGGETQYF. In DNA, the CDR3 is TGTGCCATCAGTTACAAAGGGGGGGAGACCCAGTACTTC.

This clonotype was counted a few times. The chain links TRBV4-3 to TRBJ2-4, with D unresolved. CDR1 is LGHNA, CDR2 YSLEER, per germline. The CDR3 loop spans 16 amino acids. V was clipped by 0 bases and J by 0 bases, with 9 bases between them. The CDR3 here is CASSQDRVLAKNIQYF. CDR3 nucleotide sequence: TGCGCCAGCAGCCAAGATCGAGTCCTAGCCAAAAACATTCAGTACTTC.

The V and J genes are TRBV12-3 or TRBV12-4 and TRBJ2-5; TRBD1 aligns across 8 bases. The CDR3 has 19 residues. CDR3 in DNA: TGTACCTGCAGTTTAGCTGGACAGGGACCCACCGGCTCACAAGAGACCCAGTACTTC. Its translation is CTCSLAGQGPTGSQETQYF.

This clonotype was seen a few times. The chain uses TRBV6-1 and TRBJ2-1, with TRBD2 matching over 16 bases. V lost 9 bases, J lost 14 bases, and 7 bases stayed unmatched. Germline V gene sequence: CDR1 MNHNS, CDR2 SASEGT. The CDR3 is 13 residues long. The CDR3 coding sequence is TGTGCCAGTGAGGGACTAGCGGGGGGGCCGGAGTTCTTC. It translates to CASEGLAGGPEFF.

This sequence joins TRBV29-1 and TRBJ2-3; the D gene is possibly TRBD2 (6 bases). Germline V gives CDR1 SQVTM, CDR2 ANQGSEA. There are 16 residues in the CDR3. V was pared by 7 bases and J by 5 bases, with 25 bases between. The CDR3 bases are TGCAGCGGACGTGTTGGGTCAGGGAGGACGGGAGATACGCAGTATTTT. This codes for CSGRVGSGRTGDTQYF.

The rearrangement joins TRBV11-2 to TRBJ2-1, with TRBD2 identical over 7 bases. V lost 3 bases to trimming and J lost 3 bases; unmatched junction nucleotides: 11. Germline V gene sequence: CDR1 SGHAT, CDR2 FQNNGV. CDR3 length: 17 amino acids. CDR3 DNA sequence: TGTGCCAGCAGCTTCCTCCTCCTTCTAGCGGTCTACAATGAGCAGTTCTTC. It yields the protein CASSFLLLLAVYNEQFF.

The chain employs TRBV4-1 and TRBJ2-1; 7 nucleotides align to TRBD2. Germline lookup yields CDR1 MGHRA and CDR2 YSYEKL. With V trimmed by 1 base and J by 0 bases, 9 bases remained unmatched. The CDR3 has 18 amino acids. The CDR3 coding sequence is TGCGCCAGCAGCCAAGGGTCCGGGCGGGGGTCCTCCTACAATGAGCAGTTCTTC. Protein product: CASSQGSGRGSSYNEQFF.

This clonotype was counted only a few times. CDR3 DNA: TGTGCCAGCTCACCGCCGGGACAGGTGAAGAATGAGCAGTTCTTC. Protein product: CASSPPGQVKNEQFF. The rearrangement links TRBV18 to TRBJ2-1, with 8 bases aligning to TRBD1. J was trimmed by 7 bases and V by 3 bases; bases with no gene match: 8. CDR1 is KGHSH, CDR2 LQKENI, per germline. CDR3 length: 15 amino acids.

The chain has TRBV24-1 and TRBJ2-2; D ambiguous. The V gene lost 1 base and the J gene lost 3 bases, with 11 bases spanning the gap. Germline lookup yields CDR1 KGHDR and CDR2 SFDVKD. This CDR3 spans 16 amino acids. CDR3 nucleotide sequence: TGTGCCACCAGTGATTTCTCGGTGTTGGACACCGGGGAGCTGTTTTTT. This encodes CATSDFSVLDTGELFF.